This TCR beta chain derives from a study of T cells after yellow fever vaccination (dated by TCRdb to about 2019). With regard to the full study: The SMART-Seq v4 Ultra Low Input RNA kit was used to prepare libraries from fractions with low cell numbers. To follow T-cell clones before and after both primary and booster YFV17D yellow fever vaccination, bulk TCR alpha and beta repertoires underwent longitudinal sequencing. Two healthy male donors made up the cohort, one aged 18 to 29 years and the other aged 30 to 40 years. Blood samples were taken at several timepoints before and after primary and secondary immunization, and bulk PBMC replicates and cell subsets were isolated. General study outcomes and caveats: A small fraction of clonotypes showed up in both the CD4 and CD8 compartments, probably as a result of convergent recombination. Because abundant contaminating clonotypes from the bulk population could be contained in FACS-sorted repertoires, computational filtering was required. Compared with the primary T-cell response, the secondary T-cell response was faster but weaker, reaching its peak on day 5 rather than on day 15. Most clones expanded after primary vaccination were re-detected after the booster (around 96% of CD4 and around 88% of CD8), suggesting broad memory maintenance. Because only two donors were included in the study, the extent to which the findings can be generalized is limited.

Based on the germline V gene, the CDR1 and CDR2 sequences are SNHLY and FYNNEI. There are 12 amino acids in the CDR3, from cysteine to phenylalanine inclusive. The DNA shown is the 36-base CDR3, in frame from base 1. V loses 11 bases of germline sequence and J loses 2 bases, and the interval between the two ends is 12 bases. Synthesis of TCR cDNA relied on 5'RACE template switching, a step that introduced a universal primer site along with unique molecular identifiers. Priming of cDNA synthesis was performed from both the TCR alpha and TCR beta constant segments. Library amplification involved two PCR steps, and the second step added sample barcodes and sequencing adapters. Sequencing of libraries was done on Illumina HiSeq 2500 (2x100 bp) or NovaSeq (2x150 bp). Per the original workflow: Demultiplexing of reads and collapsing into UMI consensus sequences were performed with MIGEC, and V(D)J alignment was carried out with MiXCR. Vaccine-responding clonotypes were defined with edgeR using replicate PBMC samples, requiring FDR below 0.01 and a log2 fold change above 5 up to day 15. Each bulk clonotype received a CD4 or CD8 identity based on whether the sequenced CD4 or CD8 repertoire contained that clonotype at higher abundance. The raw public data were reprocessed by TCRdb itself: fastp quality trimming at Q25, MiXCR clonotype calling, in-frame beta chains only. CDR3 protein sequences are deduplicated, and each keeps its most common genes and DNA. TCRdb's processing, not the authors', yielded these V and J calls. The sample profile shows just under 600,000 distinct CDR3 sequences; around an eighth of them were found once. The top ten clones comprise over 12% of the sample.

The sample holds a few counts of this clonotype. It has no known antigen specificity. No base quality information exists; no much larger clone differs at one position. Explained via the paper, the treatment or condition label denotes: live attenuated yellow fever vaccine strain. At each blood-draw timepoint, two biological replicates of bulk PBMCs were collected. A standard Ficoll-Paque protocol was used to isolate PBMCs from peripheral blood. TriZol was used to extract RNA from bulk PBMCs, from CD4 and CD8 fractions, and from dextramer-positive and dextramer-negative fractions. The sample was PBMCs, taken on the day of the yellow fever booster vaccination. The rearrangement joined TRBV2 to TRBJ2-5; a weak D assignment points to TRBD2 (6 bases agree). The TCR sequence derives from a man in his thirties or forties who received the YFV17D yellow fever vaccine. The DNA is TGTGCCGCTAGGGAGGATCAAGAGACCCAGTACTTC. This translates into CAAREDQETQYF.